This is a list of T cell receptor beta chains from one sample in a study of PD-1 blockade in classical Hodgkin lymphoma. Using immunoSEQ multiplex PCR, the repertoire was profiled, and TCRdb retains in-frame clones only, with some absent. The profile shows 80,000 to 100,000 clones, roughly 92% of them singletons. The sequences come from peripheral blood mononuclear cells (PBMCs), collected at baseline. The receptors here all came from a human donor with classical Hodgkin lymphoma. Each CDR3 is given without its conserved first and last residue. The order of the fields is J gene, clone size, V gene, CDR3 protein. Size tells how often a clone was seen (once, few, many) or the class of an expanded clone, and some rows leave it out.

J: TRBJ2-7; size: -; V: TRBV25-1; CDR3: ASSELMGWGDEQY
J: TRBJ2-7; size: -; V: TRBV19; CDR3: ASRPSTGAPYEQY
J: TRBJ2-5; size: -; V: TRBV2; CDR3: ASSVSRETQY
J: TRBJ2-6; size: -; V: TRBV7-3; CDR3: ASSLAGAGANVLT
J: TRBJ1-1; size: -; V: TRBV30; CDR3: ASEMWTGWAMNTEAF
J: TRBJ1-2; size: -; V: TRBV4-1; CDR3: ASSQGTGAGYGYT
J: TRBJ1-3; size: -; V: TRBV28; CDR3: ASSRMSGNTIY
J: TRBJ2-2; size: -; V: TRBV15; CDR3: ATSRDVVGQGFTGELF
J: TRBJ2-3; size: -; V: TRBV9; CDR3: ASSVIPTWGSANTDTQY
J: TRBJ1-4; size: -; V: TRBV10-3; CDR3: AIRGTGGGIREKLF
J: TRBJ2-7; size: -; V: TRBV7-8; CDR3: ASSVFRDGTYEQY
J: TRBJ2-3; size: -; V: TRBV6-5; CDR3: ATGTASEDTQY
J: TRBJ2-1; size: -; V: TRBV6-4; CDR3: ASSGGGFSYNEQF
J: TRBJ2-1; size: -; V: TRBV7-9; CDR3: ASDGKVGDEQF
J: TRBJ1-1; size: -; V: TRBV30; CDR3: AWRTGGGPNTEAF
J: TRBJ1-1; size: -; V: TRBV5-3; CDR3: ARSKHRNTEAF
J: TRBJ1-3; size: -; V: TRBV7-2; CDR3: ASSSGAKRNTIY
J: TRBJ2-2; size: -; V: TRBV6-5; CDR3: ASRIQGGTGELF
J: TRBJ1-1; size: -; V: TRBV2; CDR3: ASSEDSLGVTEAF
J: TRBJ1-5; size: -; V: TRBV18; CDR3: ASSPQVEQPQH
J: TRBJ1-2; size: -; V: TRBV5-5; CDR3: ASSLAYNRAFDGYT
J: TRBJ2-3; size: -; V: TRBV11-2; CDR3: ASSFDATGGHFLRDTQY
J: TRBJ2-2; size: -; V: TRBV29-1; CDR3: SVVGTRPTGELF
J: TRBJ1-2; size: -; V: TRBV9; CDR3: ASSPGVRGGSYGYT
J: TRBJ2-7; size: once; V: TRBV27; CDR3: ASSLLTGRVYEQY
J: TRBJ2-7; size: -; V: TRBV27; CDR3: ASSSGLAGLYEQY
J: TRBJ1-5; size: few; V: TRBV7-2; CDR3: ASRDGGNQPQH
J: TRBJ1-1; size: -; V: TRBV15; CDR3: ATSSLGTGHAEAF
J: TRBJ2-7; size: -; V: TRBV2; CDR3: ASHITRDYEQY
J: TRBJ1-4; size: -; V: TRBV28; CDR3: ASSLSSPNEKLF
J: TRBJ1-5; size: once; V: TRBV19; CDR3: ASSIQDNQPQH
J: TRBJ2-1; size: -; V: TRBV5-1; CDR3: ASSLDLYNEQF
J: TRBJ1-2; size: -; V: TRBV7-9; CDR3: ASSLEGSHGYT
J: TRBJ2-5; size: -; V: TRBV5-1; CDR3: ASSSRLAGTQETQY
J: TRBJ2-3; size: -; V: TRBV30; CDR3: AWSELAGGADTQY
J: TRBJ1-5; size: once; V: TRBV30; CDR3: AWSVQRQGYNQPQH
J: TRBJ2-1; size: -; V: TRBV7-8; CDR3: ASSSRGRRVNEQF
J: TRBJ1-1; size: -; V: TRBV7-6; CDR3: ASSLGQGPWGTEAF
J: TRBJ2-1; size: -; V: TRBV9; CDR3: ASSVVSGRGNEQF
J: TRBJ1-1; size: medium-sized; V: TRBV5-1; CDR3: ASYSGTSRGEAF
J: TRBJ1-1; size: once; V: TRBV11-2; CDR3: ASSWVVDTEAF
J: TRBJ2-5; size: -; V: TRBV28; CDR3: ASSLRKLQGAGETQY
J: TRBJ2-3; size: -; V: TRBV7-7; CDR3: ASSQGWGSSTDTQY
J: TRBJ2-2; size: once; V: TRBV5-1; CDR3: ASSLALDTGELF
J: TRBJ1-1; size: -; V: TRBV6-6; CDR3: ASIVDRAITEAF
J: TRBJ1-3; size: -; V: TRBV28; CDR3: ASSLSGLGNTIY
J: TRBJ1-1; size: -; V: TRBV6-6; CDR3: ASSYEAPAGRPEAF
J: TRBJ2-5; size: -; V: TRBV5-1; CDR3: ASSLAAVGGETQY
J: TRBJ2-7; size: -; V: TRBV11-1; CDR3: ASSFDRVVSYEQY
J: TRBJ2-7; size: -; V: TRBV27; CDR3: ASSPRGGLAGRSYEQY
J: TRBJ2-7; size: -; V: TRBV25-1; CDR3: ASSDLQTGTLFGEQY
J: TRBJ2-7; size: -; V: TRBV30; CDR3: AWSVTSLEQY
J: TRBJ2-5; size: -; V: TRBV12-1; CDR3: ASSLEETQY
J: TRBJ2-3; size: -; V: TRBV5-8; CDR3: ASSLASGSRDTQY
J: TRBJ1-3; size: -; V: TRBV6-1; CDR3: AQKSERGNTIY